This TCR beta chain originates from a study of shared clonotypes between healthy human individuals. The wider study: For every donor, three CD4 naive, three CD4 memory, two CD8 naive and one CD8 memory plates were used.

Study-wide points: Estimated clonotype richness was generally higher in naive than memory subsets. It was the non-shared clonotypes that had lower generation probabilities than clonotypes shared by all four donors.

Per sorted-subset replicate PCR, input was approximately 180 ng DNA, representing about 29,000 T cell genomes. Repertoires were generated with immunoSEQ multiplex PCR, while TCRdb's copy carries only in-frame clones and drops some. This table has roughly 660,000 clones, about 92% appearing once. Between the trimmed V and J ends, which lost 3 bases and 0 bases, there was a span of 9 bases. CDR1 and CDR2 from the germline V gene are MNHEY and SMNVEV (reference sequence). The CDR3 has 14 amino acids. As for this clone: Its antigen is as yet unknown. The identical CDR3 is also encoded by other nucleotide sequences in the sample.

The sequence derives from a man aged 18 to 29 in good health. Some clones in this sample may be carry-over from other donors' samples. The V and J genes are TRBV27 and TRBJ2-7, with unresolved D. The specimen was memory CD8+ T cells from PBMCs. The subset here: CD45RO+ cells pooled with CCR7-negative TemRA cells. CDR3 sequence (DNA): TGTGCCAGCAGTTTGACTGTTAGCTCCTACGAGCAGTACTTC. Amino acids: CASSLTVSSYEQYF.